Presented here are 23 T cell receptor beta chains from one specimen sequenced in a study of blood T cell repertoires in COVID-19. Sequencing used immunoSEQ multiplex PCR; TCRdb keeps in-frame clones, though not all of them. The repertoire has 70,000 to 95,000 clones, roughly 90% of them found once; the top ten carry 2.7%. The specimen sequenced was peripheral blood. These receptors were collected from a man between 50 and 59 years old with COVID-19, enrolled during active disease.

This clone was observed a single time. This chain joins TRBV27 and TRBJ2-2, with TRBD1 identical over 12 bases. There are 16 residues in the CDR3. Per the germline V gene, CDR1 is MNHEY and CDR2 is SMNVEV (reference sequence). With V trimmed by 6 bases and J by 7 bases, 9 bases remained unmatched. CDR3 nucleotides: TGTGCCAGCAGAGAGGCAGGGACAGGGGGCTACGGGGAGCTGTTTTTT. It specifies CASREAGTGGYGELFF.

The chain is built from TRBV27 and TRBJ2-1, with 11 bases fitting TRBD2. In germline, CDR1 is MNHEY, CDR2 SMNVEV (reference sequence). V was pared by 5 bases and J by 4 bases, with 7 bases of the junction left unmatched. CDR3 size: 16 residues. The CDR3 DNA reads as TGTGCCAGCAGTAAAAATATAGCGGGGGGGTACAATGAGCAGTTCTTC. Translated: CASSKNIAGGYNEQFF.

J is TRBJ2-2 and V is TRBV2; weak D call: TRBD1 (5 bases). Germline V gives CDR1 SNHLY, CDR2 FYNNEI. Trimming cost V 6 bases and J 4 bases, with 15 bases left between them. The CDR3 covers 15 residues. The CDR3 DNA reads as TGTGCCAGCAGCTTTGGACACCCGGTCACCGGGGAGCTGTTTTTT. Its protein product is CASSFGHPVTGELFF.

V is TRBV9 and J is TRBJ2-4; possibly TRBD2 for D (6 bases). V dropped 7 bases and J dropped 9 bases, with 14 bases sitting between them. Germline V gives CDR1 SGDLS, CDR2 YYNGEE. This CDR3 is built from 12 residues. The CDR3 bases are TGTGCCAGCGGGGGGATTTCAAGCATTCAGTACTTC. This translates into CASGGISSIQYF.

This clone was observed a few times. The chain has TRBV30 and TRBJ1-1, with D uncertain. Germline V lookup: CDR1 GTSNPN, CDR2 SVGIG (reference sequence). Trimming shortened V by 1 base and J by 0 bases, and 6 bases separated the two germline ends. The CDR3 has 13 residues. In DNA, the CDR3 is TGTGCCTGGAGTGAAACAGTGAACACTGAAGCTTTCTTT. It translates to CAWSETVNTEAFF.

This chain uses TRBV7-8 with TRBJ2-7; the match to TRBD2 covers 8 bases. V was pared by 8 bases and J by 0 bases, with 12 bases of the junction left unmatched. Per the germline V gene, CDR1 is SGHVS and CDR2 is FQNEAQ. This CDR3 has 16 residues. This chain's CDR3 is CASYPAGGPLSYEQYF. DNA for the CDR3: TGTGCCAGCTACCCCGCGGGGGGCCCCCTCTCCTACGAGCAGTACTTC. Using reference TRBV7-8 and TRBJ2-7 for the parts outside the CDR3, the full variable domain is GAGVSQSPRYKVAKRGQDVALRCDPISGHVSLFWYQQALGQGPEFLTYFQNEAQLDKSGLPSDRFFAERPEGSVSTLKIQRTQQEDSAVYLCASYPAGGPLSYEQYFGPGTRLTVT.

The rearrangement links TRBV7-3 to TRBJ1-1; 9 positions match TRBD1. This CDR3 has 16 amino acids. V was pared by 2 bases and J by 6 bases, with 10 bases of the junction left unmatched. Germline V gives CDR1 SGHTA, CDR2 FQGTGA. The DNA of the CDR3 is TGTGCCAGCAGCTTATTGGTGGGACAGGGCGCCTCTGAAGCTTTCTTT. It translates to CASSLLVGQGASEAFF. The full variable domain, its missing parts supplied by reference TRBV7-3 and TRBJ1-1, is GAGVSQTPSNKVTEKGKYVELRCDPISGHTALYWYRQSLGQGPEFLIYFQGTGAADDSGLPNDRFFAVRPEGSVSTLKIQRTERGDSAVYLCASSLLVGQGASEAFFGQGTRLTVV.

DNA of the CDR3: TGTGCCAGCAGACTGGGCGGGGGACAGGGTTCGGCTGAAGCTTTCTTT. It encodes CASRLGGGQGSAEAFF. The chain joins TRBV28 to TRBJ1-1; 9 nucleotides align to TRBD1. Trimming cost V 6 bases and J 6 bases; bases outside gene matches: 14. CDR1 MDHEN and CDR2 SYDVKM come from the germline V gene. CDR3 length: 16 amino acids.

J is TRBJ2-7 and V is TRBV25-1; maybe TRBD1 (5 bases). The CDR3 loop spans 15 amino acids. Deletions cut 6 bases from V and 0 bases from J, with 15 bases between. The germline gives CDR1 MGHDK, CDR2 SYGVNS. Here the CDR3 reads CASSQDRLSSYEQYF. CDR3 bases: TGTGCCAGCAGCCAAGACAGACTTAGCTCCTACGAGCAGTACTTC.

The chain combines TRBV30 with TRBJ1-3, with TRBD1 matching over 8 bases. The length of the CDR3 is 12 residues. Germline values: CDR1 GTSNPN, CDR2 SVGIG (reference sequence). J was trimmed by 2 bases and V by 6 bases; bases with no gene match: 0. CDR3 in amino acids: CACRGPGNTIYF. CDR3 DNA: TGTGCCTGCAGGGGGCCTGGAAACACCATATATTTT.

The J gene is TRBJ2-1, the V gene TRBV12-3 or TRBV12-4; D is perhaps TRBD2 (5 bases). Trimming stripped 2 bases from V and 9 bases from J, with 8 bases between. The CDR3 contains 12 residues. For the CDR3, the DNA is TGTGCCAGCAGTTTAAAGACTATTGAGCAGTTCTTC. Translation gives CASSLKTIEQFF.

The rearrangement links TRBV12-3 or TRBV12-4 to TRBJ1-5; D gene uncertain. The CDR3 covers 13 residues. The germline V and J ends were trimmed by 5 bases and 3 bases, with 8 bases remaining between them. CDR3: CASSQASNQPQHF. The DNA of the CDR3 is TGTGCCAGCAGTCAGGCATCCAATCAGCCCCAGCATTTT.

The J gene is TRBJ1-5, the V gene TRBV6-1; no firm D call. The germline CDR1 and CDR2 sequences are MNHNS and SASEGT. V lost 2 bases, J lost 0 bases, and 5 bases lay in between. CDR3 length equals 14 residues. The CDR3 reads CASSESHSNQPQHF. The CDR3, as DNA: TGTGCCAGCAGTGAATCCCATAGCAATCAGCCCCAGCATTTT.

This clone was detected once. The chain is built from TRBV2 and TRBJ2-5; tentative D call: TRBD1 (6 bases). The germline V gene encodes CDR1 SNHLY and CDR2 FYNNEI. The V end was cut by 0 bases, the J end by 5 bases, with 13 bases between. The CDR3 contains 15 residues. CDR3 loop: CASSEATGIYETQYF. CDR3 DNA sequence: TGTGCCAGCAGTGAAGCCACAGGGATTTACGAGACCCAGTACTTC. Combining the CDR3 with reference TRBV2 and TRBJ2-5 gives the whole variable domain EPEVTQTPSHQVTQMGQEVILRCVPISNHLYFYWYRQILGQKVEFLVSFYNNEISEKSEIFDDQFSVERPDGSNFTLKIRSTKLEDSAMYFCASSEATGIYETQYFGPGTRLLVL.

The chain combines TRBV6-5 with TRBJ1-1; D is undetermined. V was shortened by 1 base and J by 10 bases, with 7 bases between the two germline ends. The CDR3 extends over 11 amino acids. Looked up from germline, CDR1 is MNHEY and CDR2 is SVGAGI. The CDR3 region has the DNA TGTGCCAGCAGTTACTTAGGAGTAGCTTTCTTT. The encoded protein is CASSYLGVAFF.

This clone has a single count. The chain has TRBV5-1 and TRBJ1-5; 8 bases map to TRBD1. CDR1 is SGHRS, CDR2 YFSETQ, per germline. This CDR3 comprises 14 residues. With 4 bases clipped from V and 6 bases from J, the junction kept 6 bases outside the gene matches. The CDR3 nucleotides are TGCGCCAGCAGCGAGGGGACAGGACGTCAGCCCCAGCATTTT. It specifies CASSEGTGRQPQHF.

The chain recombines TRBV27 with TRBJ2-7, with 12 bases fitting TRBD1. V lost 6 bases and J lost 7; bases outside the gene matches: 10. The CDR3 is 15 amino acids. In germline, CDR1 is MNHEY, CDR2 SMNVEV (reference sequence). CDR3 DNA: TGTGCCAGCAGGTCTCCGGGACAGGGGGCGAGGGAGCAGTACTTC. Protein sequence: CASRSPGQGAREQYF.

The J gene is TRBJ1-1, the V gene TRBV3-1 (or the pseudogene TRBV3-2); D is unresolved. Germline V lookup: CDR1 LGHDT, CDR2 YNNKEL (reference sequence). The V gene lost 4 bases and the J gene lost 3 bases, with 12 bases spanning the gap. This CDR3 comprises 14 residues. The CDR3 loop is CASSRVREDTEAFF. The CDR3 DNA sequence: TGTGCCAGCAGCCGGGTAAGGGAGGACACTGAAGCTTTCTTT.

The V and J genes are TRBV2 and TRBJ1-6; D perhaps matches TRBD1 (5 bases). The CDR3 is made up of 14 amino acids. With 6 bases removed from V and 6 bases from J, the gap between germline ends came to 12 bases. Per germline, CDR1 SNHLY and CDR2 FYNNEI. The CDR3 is CASSPGQTNSPLHF. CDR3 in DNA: TGTGCCAGCAGCCCAGGACAAACTAATTCACCCCTCCACTTT.

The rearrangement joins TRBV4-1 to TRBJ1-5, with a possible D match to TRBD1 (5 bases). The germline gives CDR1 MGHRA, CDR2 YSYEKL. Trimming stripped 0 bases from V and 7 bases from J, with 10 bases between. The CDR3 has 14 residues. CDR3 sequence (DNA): TGCGCCAGCAGCCAAGATTGGGGGGGACAGCCCCAGCATTTT. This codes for CASSQDWGGQPQHF.

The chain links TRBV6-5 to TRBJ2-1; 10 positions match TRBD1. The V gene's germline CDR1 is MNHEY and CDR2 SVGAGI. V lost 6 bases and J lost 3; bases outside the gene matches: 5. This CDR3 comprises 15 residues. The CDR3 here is CASRVGTGDYNEQFF. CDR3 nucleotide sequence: TGTGCCAGCAGGGTAGGGACAGGGGACTACAATGAGCAGTTCTTC.

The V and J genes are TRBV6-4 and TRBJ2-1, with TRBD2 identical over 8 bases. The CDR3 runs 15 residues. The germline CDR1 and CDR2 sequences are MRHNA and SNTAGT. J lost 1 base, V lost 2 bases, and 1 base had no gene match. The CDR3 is CASSDGGGSYNEQFF. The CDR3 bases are TGTGCCAGCAGTGACGGCGGGGGGTCCTACAATGAGCAGTTCTTC.

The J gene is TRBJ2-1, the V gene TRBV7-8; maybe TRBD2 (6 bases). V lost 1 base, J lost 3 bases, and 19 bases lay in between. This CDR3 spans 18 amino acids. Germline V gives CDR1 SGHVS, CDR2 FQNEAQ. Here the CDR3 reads CASSLEAARGPLYNEQFF. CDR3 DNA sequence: TGTGCCAGCAGCTTAGAAGCGGCGCGGGGACCCCTCTACAATGAGCAGTTCTTC.